Below, 5 T cell receptor beta chains from the same sample are listed, as sequenced in a study of early T cells in non-severe SARS-CoV-2 infection. TCRdb re-called the 5' RACE reads through MiXCR, storing one row per CDR3 protein. The table shows fewer than 85,000 distinct CDR3 sequences, with approximately 15% occurring only once. Input material: whole blood. All receptors derive from an adult who was a healthcare worker with PCR-confirmed SARS-CoV-2 infection or an uninfected control (not recorded which).

The V call is TRBV27, the J call TRBJ1-6; D remains ambiguous. The CDR3 is made up of 13 amino acids. The germline gives CDR1 MNHEY, CDR2 SMNVEV (reference sequence). V was clipped by 0 bases and J by 9 bases, with 6 bases between them. CDR3 sequence reads: CASSLSRGSPLHF. The CDR3 coding sequence is TGTGCCAGCAGTTTATCCCGGGGTTCACCCCTCCACTTT.

This clonotype was observed a few times. The chain uses TRBV7-9 and TRBJ1-1, with D perhaps matching TRBD1 (6 bases). V gave up 6 bases and J gave up 5 bases, with 10 bases separating them. The germline gives CDR1 SEHNR, CDR2 FQNEAQ (reference sequence). This CDR3 has 12 residues. CDR3 sequence (DNA): TGTGCCAGCAGAAAGCAGGGGACTGAAGCTTTCTTT. Protein sequence: CASRKQGTEAFF.

Only a few counts were recorded for this clonotype. The CDR3 DNA follows: TGTGCCAGCAGTTACCGGGCTGGCGGGGATGAGCAGTTCTTC. Amino acid sequence: CASSYRAGGDEQFF. This chain connects TRBV6-5 to TRBJ2-1; TRBD2 is a possible D gene (6 bases). V was shortened by 2 bases and J by 8 bases, with 13 bases between the two germline ends. Germline V gives CDR1 MNHEY, CDR2 SVGAGI. The CDR3 runs to 14 residues.

This clonotype was counted a few times. The chain is built from TRBV7-3 and TRBJ2-2; unclear D gene. Between the trimmed V and J ends, which lost 5 bases and 6 bases, there was a span of 13 bases. The CDR3 extends over 14 amino acids. Germline CDR1 and CDR2: SGHTA and FQGTGA. The CDR3 region is CASSDIRTSGELFF. In DNA form, the CDR3 reads TGTGCCAGCAGCGACATCCGCACCTCCGGGGAGCTGTTTTTT.

A few counts support this clonotype. The chain recombines TRBV2 with TRBJ2-1; 14 positions match TRBD2. The CDR3 runs to 16 residues. V lost 5 bases, J lost 4 bases, and 4 bases stayed unmatched. In germline, CDR1 is SNHLY, CDR2 FYNNEI. CDR3 in amino acids: CASSRLAGGSYNEQFF. DNA for the CDR3: TGTGCCAGCAGTCGACTAGCGGGGGGGTCTTACAATGAGCAGTTCTTC.